This section outlines one T cell receptor beta chain sequence together with its context. Its antigen remains unidentified. The data originate from a study of Graves' ophthalmopathy and Graves' hyperthyroidism. Overall study findings and caveats: Using a 13-signature model, the authors split ophthalmopathy from stable hyperthyroidism, with 87.88% sensitivity and roughly 83% specificity. The model predicted ophthalmopathy progression with more than 70% sensitivity and less than 85% specificity.

Diagnosis used clinical symptoms, serum thyroxine, TRAb, thyroid ultrasound and orbital computed tomography. The starting material, about 9.9 ml of fresh peripheral blood, provided the PBMCs. RNA transcripts served as template for amplifying TCR beta CDR3 sequences. An opening RT-PCR round employed HTBI primers and preceded a second-round multiplex PCR. TCRdb re-called the multiplex PCR reads through MiXCR, storing one row per CDR3 protein. Of a few hundred thousand distinct CDR3 sequences listed, around a fifth are singletons. Germline V gene lookup returns CDR1 MDHEN and CDR2 SYDVKM. The CDR3 has 16 residues.

The sequencing sample was made of peripheral blood. This chain uses TRBV28 with TRBJ2-7, with TRBD2 identical over 7 bases. The J call is in doubt because the DNA end fits TRBJ2-1 better. The receptor was derived from a woman in her fifties or sixties with Graves' ophthalmopathy. CDR3 in DNA: TGTGCCAGCAGCCGAGGACTAGTCGTGCGCCCCTACGAGCAGTTCTTC. It specifies CASSRGLVVRPYEQFF.